A single sample gave rise to the 9 T cell receptor beta chains below, sequenced in a study of vaccination and CD4 T cells after COVID-19 (dated by TCRdb to between 2021 and 2024). Libraries were prepared through PCR. The instrument given in TCRdb is Illumina iSeq 100. DNA from cultured CD4+ T cells underwent TCR sequencing with the Oncomine TCR Beta short-read assay at the Johns Hopkins FTIC core. Through fastp at Q25 and MiXCR, TCRdb rebuilt clones from the public reads, retaining in-frame beta chains. Rows are unified per CDR3 protein, each entry keeping the most common DNA and genes. This sample comprises some 12,000 distinct CDR3 sequences, 50% of them detected only once. 15% to 25% of the sample belongs to the ten largest clones. According to the study, the label for this sample's treatment or condition signals: approximately 9-day PBMC culture with coronavirus spike peptide pools or control peptides (ViraFEST assay).

Their recognized antigens are unknown. The sample consisted of CD4+ T cells from blood, cultured in vitro. The source of these receptors is a human donor who had recovered from COVID-19.

The genes are TRBV7-2 and TRBJ2-3; 7 bases align to TRBD2. This CDR3 comprises 19 residues. Germline-derived CDR1 and CDR2 are SGHTA and FQGNSA. V was clipped by 2 bases and J by 0 bases; unmatched bases: 14. In DNA form, the CDR3 reads TGTGCCAGCAGCTTACCACTCTCCGCGGGAGTATGGAGCACAGATACGCAGTATTTT. It encodes CASSLPLSAGVWSTDTQYF.

This clonotype turned up a few times. This chain uses TRBV19 with TRBJ1-5; weak D call: TRBD1 (6 bases). This CDR3 comprises 15 residues. CDR1 LNHDA and CDR2 SQIVND come from the germline V gene (reference sequence). Deletions cut 0 bases from V and 2 bases from J, with 8 bases between. The CDR3 DNA reads TGTGCCAGTAGTATAGATGGGGGGCGCAATCAGCCCCAGCATTTT. This sequence encodes CASSIDGGRNQPQHF.

This sequence joins TRBV10-1 and TRBJ2-7, with 8 positions matching TRBD2. J gave up 0 bases and V 4 bases, and 5 bases lay outside the gene matches. The CDR3 loop spans 15 amino acids. In germline, CDR1 is WNHNN, CDR2 SYGVQD (reference sequence). The CDR3 sequence: CASSVGSGASYEQYF. The CDR3 DNA sequence: TGCGCCAGCAGTGTGGGTAGCGGGGCCTCCTACGAGCAGTACTTC.

This clonotype was found a few times. The rearrangement joins TRBV12-3 or TRBV12-4 to TRBJ1-5, with 9 bases fitting TRBD1. CDR3 length: 14 amino acids. J lost 12 bases, V lost 7 bases, and 13 bases had no gene match. Written as DNA, the CDR3 is TGTGCCAGCATCGATGGACAGGGGCCAGAGAACCAGCATTTT. Protein product: CASIDGQGPENQHF.

This sequence joins TRBV7-9 and TRBJ2-3; D is tentatively TRBD1 or TRBD2 (5 bases each). The CDR3 is 15 residues long. Germline-derived CDR1 and CDR2 are SEHNR and FQNEAQ (reference sequence). Trimming took off 4 bases at V and 0 bases at J, with 11 bases between the two ends. The CDR3 region is CASSWGSSSTDTQYF. CDR3 bases: TGTGCCAGCAGCTGGGGGTCTTCTAGCACAGATACGCAGTATTTT.

This clonotype was seen only a few times. The chain's CDR3 is CASSLMRHTDTQYF. For the CDR3, the DNA is TGTGCCAGCAGCTTAATGCGGCACACAGATACGCAGTATTTT. The rearrangement links TRBV7-2 to TRBJ2-3, with D unclear. Trimming took off 2 bases at V and 2 bases at J, with 8 bases between the two ends. This CDR3 is built from 14 residues. Germline CDR1 and CDR2: SGHTA and FQGNSA.

The rearrangement uses TRBV11-3 and TRBJ2-5; D is possibly TRBD1 (6 bases). This CDR3 spans 15 amino acids. Germline loops: CDR1 SGHNT, CDR2 YENEEA. V was clipped by 8 bases and J by 2 bases, with 18 bases between them. For the CDR3, the DNA is TGTGCCAGCCCACGGGACATTCATGCACAAGAGACCCAGTACTTC. Amino acid sequence: CASPRDIHAQETQYF.

The V and J genes are TRBV7-8 and TRBJ2-7; TRBD1 is a possible D gene (6 bases). Trimming took off 5 bases at V and 0 bases at J, with 11 bases between the two ends. The CDR3 has 14 amino acids. Germline lookup yields CDR1 SGHVS and CDR2 FQNEAQ. The CDR3 here is CASSLDSASYEQYF. The CDR3 bases are TGTGCCAGCAGCCTGGACAGCGCCTCCTACGAGCAGTACTTC. The variable domain in full, with the rest retrieved from reference TRBV7-8 and TRBJ2-7, is GAGVSQSPRYKVAKRGQDVALRCDPISGHVSLFWYQQALGQGPEFLTYFQNEAQLDKSGLPSDRFFAERPEGSVSTLKIQRTQQEDSAVYLCASSLDSASYEQYFGPGTRLTVT.

This clonotype was seen a few times. The V gene is TRBV15, the J gene TRBJ2-1, with no clear D. There are 15 residues in the CDR3. V was pared by 0 bases and J by 6 bases, with 12 bases between. Looked up from germline, CDR1 is LNHNV and CDR2 is YYDKDF (reference sequence). CDR3 nucleotide sequence: TGTGCCACCAGCAGAGATAAGGCGAATCCCAATGAGCAGTTCTTC. Amino acid sequence: CATSRDKANPNEQFF.